This entry describes one T cell receptor beta chain. The germline V gene has CDR1 SQVTM and CDR2 ANQGSEA. V was cut by 3 bases and J by 5 bases, with 10 bases left in between. The CDR3 length is 13 residues. In the original workflow: Reference gene primers were amplified, and this amplification served to estimate nucleated cell counts. Only in-frame clones appear in the TCRdb table, and some are missing; sequencing was by immunoSEQ multiplex PCR. The V and J calls and the clone size are those of that table, but D and trimming were determined from the DNA. The sample has roughly 160,000 clones; 82% are singletons. The sample comes from a study of blood T cell repertoires in COVID-19. Across the whole study: Samples representing acute and convalescent COVID-19 were sourced from the United States, Italy and Spain.

What was sequenced was peripheral blood. This sequence joins TRBV29-1 and TRBJ1-4, with D possibly matching TRBD1 (5 bases). The TCR was taken from a woman older than 75 with active or convalescent COVID-19. Here the CDR3 DNA reads TGCAGCGTTGATCCGGGGGGGAATGAAAAACTGTTTTTT. Its translation: CSVDPGGNEKLFF. The whole variable domain, remainder taken from reference TRBV29-1 and TRBJ1-4, is SAVISQKPSRDICQRGTSLTIQCQVDSQVTMMFWYRQQPGQSLTLIATANQGSEATYESGFVIDKFPISRPNLTFSTLTVSNMSPEDSSIYLCSVDPGGNEKLFFGSGTQLSVL.